This TCR beta chain was found in a study of shared clonotypes between healthy human individuals. The investigators split CD4+ cells into a CD45RA+ naive subset and a CD45RA-negative memory subset. The table came from immunoSEQ multiplex PCR; TCRdb's copy has only in-frame clones and leaves some out. The data contain around 1,100,000 clones, approximately 77% of them singletons. General study results and limits: Exclusively blood specimens were collected; tissue repertoires likely differ. The small donor group covered limited genetic and exposure diversity.

The CDR3 length is 12 residues. After removal of 8 bases from V and 5 bases from J, the junction contained 5 bases not matched to a gene. Germline lookup yields CDR1 MNHEY and CDR2 SVGAGI. A word on this clone: Its target is unknown.

This chain joins TRBV6-5 and TRBJ2-5, with 7 bases fitting TRBD2. The sequence came from a man aged 18-30 years in good health. Some clones in this sample may be carry-over from other donors' samples. Material for sequencing was memory CD4+ T cells from PBMCs. Subset indicated: CD45RA-negative fraction. The CDR3 sequence: CASGSSGETQYF. As DNA, the CDR3 is TGTGCCAGCGGTTCTAGCGGCGAGACCCAGTACTTC.